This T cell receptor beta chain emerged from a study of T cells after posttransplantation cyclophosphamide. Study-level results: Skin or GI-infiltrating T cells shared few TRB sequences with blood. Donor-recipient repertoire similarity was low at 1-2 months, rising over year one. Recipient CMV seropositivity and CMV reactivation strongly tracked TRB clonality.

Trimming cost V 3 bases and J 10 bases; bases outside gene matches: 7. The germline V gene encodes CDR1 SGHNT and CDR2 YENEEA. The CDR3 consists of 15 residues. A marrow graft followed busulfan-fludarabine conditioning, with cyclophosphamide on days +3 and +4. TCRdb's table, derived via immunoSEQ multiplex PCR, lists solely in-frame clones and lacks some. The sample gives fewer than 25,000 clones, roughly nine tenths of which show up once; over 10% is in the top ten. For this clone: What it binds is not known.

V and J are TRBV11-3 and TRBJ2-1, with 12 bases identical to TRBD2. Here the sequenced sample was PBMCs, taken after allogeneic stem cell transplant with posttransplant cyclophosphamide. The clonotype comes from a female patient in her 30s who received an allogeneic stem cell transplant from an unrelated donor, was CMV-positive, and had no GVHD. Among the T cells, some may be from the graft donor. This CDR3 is CASSFRLAGGNEQFF. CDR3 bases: TGTGCCAGCAGCTTTCGGCTAGCGGGGGGGAACGAGCAGTTCTTC.